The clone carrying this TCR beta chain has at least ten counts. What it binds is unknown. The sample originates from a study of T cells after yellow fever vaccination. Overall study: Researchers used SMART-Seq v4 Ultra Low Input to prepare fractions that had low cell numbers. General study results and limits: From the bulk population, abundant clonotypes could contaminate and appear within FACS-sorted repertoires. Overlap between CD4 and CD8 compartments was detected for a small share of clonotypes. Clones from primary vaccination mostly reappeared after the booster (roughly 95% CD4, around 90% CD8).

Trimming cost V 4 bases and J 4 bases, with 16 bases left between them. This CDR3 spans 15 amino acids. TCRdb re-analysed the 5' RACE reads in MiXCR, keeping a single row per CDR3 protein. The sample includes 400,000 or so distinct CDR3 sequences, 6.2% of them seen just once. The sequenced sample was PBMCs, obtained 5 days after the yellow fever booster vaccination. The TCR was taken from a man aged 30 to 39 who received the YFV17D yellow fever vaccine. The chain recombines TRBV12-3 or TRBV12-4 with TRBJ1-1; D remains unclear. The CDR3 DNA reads TGTGCCAGCAGTTGGGTCCTGACATCAGGCACTGAAGCTTTCTTT. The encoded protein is CASSWVLTSGTEAFF.